The 17 T cell receptor beta chains presented below share a single source sample, sequenced in a study of cytomegalovirus exposure and HLA in healthy donors. PCR used 60 Vbeta primers and 13 Jbeta primers. Only in-frame clones appear in the TCRdb table, and some are missing; sequencing was by immunoSEQ multiplex PCR. The sample comprises 150,000 to 200,000 clones, 80% to 85% of which are singletons, and about 1.6% rests with the top ten. Sequenced material: PBMCs. The receptors were gathered from a man aged 45-60 years in good health and CMV-seronegative.

This clone was observed a few times. The chain carries TRBV19 and TRBJ2-6, with 9 nucleotides matching TRBD1. Germline V gives CDR1 LNHDA, CDR2 SQIVND (reference sequence). The CDR3 is 16 residues long. V dropped 8 bases and J dropped 1; count of bases not matched to a gene: 6. The CDR3 DNA sequence: TGTGCCAGTTCAACAGGGGGCGCATCTGGGGCCAACGTCCTGACTTTC. Protein sequence: CASSTGGASGANVLTF.

The rearrangement links TRBV7-2 to TRBJ2-1; weak D call: TRBD1 (6 bases). V lost 5 bases and J lost 8, with 19 bases in between. The CDR3 sequence is 15 residues long. Germline loops: CDR1 SGHTA, CDR2 FQGNSA. Written as DNA, the CDR3 is TGTGCCAGCAGCCCCCCCTCGACAGGAACCGATGAGCAGTTCTTC. Translation: CASSPPSTGTDEQFF.

The rearrangement links TRBV14 to TRBJ2-1, with a weak D call TRBD2 (6 bases). V lost 4 bases and J lost 3, with 13 bases in between. The CDR3 runs to 15 residues. Germline V lookup: CDR1 SGHDN, CDR2 FVKESK. CDR3 sequence (DNA): TGTGCCAGCAGCCCAAGGGGACTCCACTACAATGAGCAGTTCTTC. It specifies CASSPRGLHYNEQFF.

Comments on this clone: Other DNA sequences of this sample code for an identical CDR3. This CDR3 is CASSIVGSTEAFF. Written as DNA, the CDR3 is TGTGCCAGTAGTATAGTCGGGAGCACTGAAGCTTTCTTT. The chain has TRBV19 and TRBJ1-1; D is unresolved. V was trimmed by 1 base and J by 4 bases, leaving 7 bases between them. From germline, CDR1 is LNHDA and CDR2 SQIVND (reference sequence). The CDR3 is 13 amino acids.

This clone has just a few counts. The chain links TRBV9 to TRBJ2-3; the D is unclear. This CDR3 has 15 amino acids. Germline V lookup: CDR1 SGDLS, CDR2 YYNGEE. Trimming cost V 4 bases and J 5 bases, with 17 bases left between them. Here the CDR3 reads CASSPRGISRDTQYF. CDR3 sequence (DNA): TGTGCCAGCAGCCCCCGCGGTATTTCTAGAGATACGCAGTATTTT.

The chain employs TRBV4-2 and TRBJ2-7; D not resolved. The CDR3 consists of 14 residues. Germline lookup yields CDR1 LGHNA and CDR2 YNFKEQ. The V and J ends lost 1 base and 3 bases respectively, with 10 bases between them. The DNA of the CDR3 is TGTGCCAGCAGCCAAGTGACGACGGGCTACGAGCAGTACTTC. As protein: CASSQVTTGYEQYF.

The CDR3 sequence is CASSSGQGAYNEQFF. DNA of the CDR3: TGTGCCAGCAGCTCAGGACAGGGGGCCTACAATGAGCAGTTCTTC. The V and J genes are TRBV11-2 and TRBJ2-1, with TRBD1 identical over 10 bases. CDR1 is SGHAT, CDR2 FQNNGV, per germline. V dropped 4 bases and J dropped 2; count of bases not matched to a gene: 2. The length of the CDR3 is 15 residues.

This clone was observed a handful of times. The J gene is TRBJ1-2, the V gene TRBV6-5; TRBD1 is a possible D gene (5 bases). The CDR3 covers 13 residues. The germline gives CDR1 MNHEY, CDR2 SVGAGI. V was clipped by 6 bases and J by 8 bases, with 16 bases between them. This chain's CDR3 is CASSAAPQGGYTF. The DNA for the CDR3 is TGTGCCAGCAGCGCCGCGCCCCAGGGAGGCTACACCTTC.

The chain employs TRBV6-6 and TRBJ2-3; possible D gene TRBD1, 6 bases. V gave up 4 bases and J gave up 4 bases, with 18 bases separating them. This CDR3 contains 16 residues. Germline CDR1 and CDR2: MNHNY and SVGAGI (reference sequence). This chain's CDR3 is CASSSPTGYTSDTQYF. The CDR3 DNA follows: TGTGCCAGCAGTTCCCCGACAGGCTACACCTCAGATACGCAGTATTTT.

With respect to this clone: Its ends do not fully match the called genes, so a read error is possible. The V and J genes are TRBV6-1 and TRBJ2-1, with 13 bases identical to TRBD2. CDR1 is MNHNS and CDR2 is SASEGT in the germline V gene. This CDR3 is 14 amino acids long. CDR3 protein: CAGRPGLAGSEQFF. The CDR3 nucleotides read TGTGCCGGCAGACCGGGACTAGCGGGATCTGAGCAGTTCTTC.

This clone was seen a single time. The chain has TRBV4-1 and TRBJ2-1; D is uncertain. Germline V CDR1 and CDR2: MGHRA, YSYEKL. V lost 2 bases, J lost 4 bases, and 6 bases lay in between. The CDR3 contains 13 residues. The DNA for the CDR3 is TGCGCCAGCAGCCAATACTCGTACAATGAGCAGTTCTTC. Amino acid sequence: CASSQYSYNEQFF.

This clone was seen more than once but under ten times. This rearrangement joins TRBV4-2 to TRBJ1-1; TRBD1 matches at 7 bases. From germline, CDR1 is LGHNA and CDR2 YNFKEQ. Unmatched junction bases numbered 7, after V lost 0 bases and J lost 6 bases. This CDR3 spans 15 amino acids. CDR3 sequence reads: CASSQEVRQGAEAFF. Written as DNA, the CDR3 is TGTGCCAGCAGCCAAGAGGTTCGACAGGGTGCTGAAGCTTTCTTT.

The chain recombines TRBV7-9 with TRBJ1-4; 9 nucleotides match TRBD1. The CDR3 covers 17 residues. Germline CDR1 SEHNR, CDR2 FQNEAQ (reference sequence). V shed 5 bases, J shed 0 bases, and the junction held 7 bases outside the gene matches. The CDR3 spells CASSTGGPLTTNEKLFF. CDR3 sequence (DNA): TGTGCCAGCAGCACAGGGGGCCCTTTAACAACTAATGAAAAACTGTTTTTT.

CDR3: CASSHGASTDTQYF. CDR3 bases: TGTGCCAGCAGCCATGGAGCCTCCACAGATACGCAGTATTTT. This sequence joins TRBV4-2 and TRBJ2-3; D is unresolved. The CDR3 is made up of 14 amino acids. Germline V CDR1 and CDR2: LGHNA, YNFKEQ. The V end was cut by 3 bases, the J end by 2 bases, with 9 bases between.

This chain connects TRBV6-6 to TRBJ1-1; D gene unclear. V was pared by 6 bases and J by 1 base, with 3 bases between. CDR1 and CDR2 from the germline V gene are MNHNY and SVGAGI (reference sequence). The CDR3 spans 11 residues. The CDR3 loop reads CASSGNTEAFF. As DNA, the CDR3 is TGTGCCAGCAGCGGGAACACTGAAGCTTTCTTT.

The chain recombines TRBV6-5 with TRBJ1-4; D might be TRBD1 (5 bases). This CDR3 contains 13 residues. Germline CDR1 reads MNHEY; CDR2 reads SVGAGI. Trimming stripped 6 bases from V and 10 bases from J, with 15 bases between. CDR3 in DNA: TGTGCCAGCAGCAGGGACCCGGGAGGAAAACTGTTTTTT. It yields the protein CASSRDPGGKLFF.

V and J are TRBV7-8 and TRBJ2-6; weak D call: TRBD2 (5 bases). The CDR3 has 15 amino acids. CDR1 and CDR2 from the germline V gene are SGHVS and FQNEAQ. The V end was cut by 6 bases, the J end by 2 bases, with 11 bases between. The CDR3 sequence is CASSWTGAGANVLTF. The CDR3 nucleotides read TGTGCCAGCAGTTGGACTGGGGCTGGGGCCAACGTCCTGACTTTC.